The 10 T cell receptor beta chains below all came from one sample that was sequenced in a study of T cell repertoires in cytomegalovirus infection. From the reads, TCRdb called clonotypes with MiXCR, one entry per CDR3 protein. The sample holds roughly 280,000 distinct CDR3 sequences; approximately 9.2% are singletons and the top ten take over 13%. The specimen sequenced was PBMCs. The receptors here all came from a human donor in good health (CMV status not recorded). Some clones in this sample may be carry-over from other donors' samples.

This clonotype was observed at least ten times. The chain carries TRBV7-2 and TRBJ1-6; D may be TRBD1 (5 bases). The CDR3 is made up of 16 amino acids. Germline V CDR1 and CDR2: SGHTA, FQGNSA. V was cut by 5 bases and J by 8 bases, with 19 bases left in between. CDR3 DNA: TGTGCCAGCAGCCTCGACAGCCCGAGACCGGATTCACCCCTCCACTTT. It encodes CASSLDSPRPDSPLHF.

The genes are TRBV9 and TRBJ2-3; the match to TRBD2 covers 8 bases. The trim removed 0 bases at V and 1 base at J, leaving 4 bases unmatched. The germline CDR1 and CDR2 sequences are SGDLS and YYNGEE. CDR3 length equals 16 residues. The CDR3 nucleotides read TGTGCCAGCAGCGTAGATCCAGCGGGGGGCACAGATACGCAGTATTTT. Its protein is CASSVDPAGGTDTQYF.

The table lists this clonotype with many counts. In nucleotides, the CDR3 is TGTGCCAGCAGCTTAAGTCGAGAGCAGTTCTTC. Translated: CASSLSREQFF. The genes are TRBV7-2 and TRBJ2-1; D uncertain. CDR1 SGHTA and CDR2 FQGNSA come from the germline V gene. The CDR3 spans 11 residues. Trimming left V 2 bases short and J 10 bases short, with 6 bases between. Full variable domain (rest looked up from reference TRBV7-2 and TRBJ2-1): GAGVSQSPSNKVTEKGKDVELRCDPISGHTALYWYRQSLGQGLEFLIYFQGNSAPDKSGLPSDRFSAERTGGSVSTLTIQRTQQEDSAVYLCASSLSREQFFGPGTRLTVL.

The sample holds many counts of this clonotype. The chain employs TRBV7-2 and TRBJ2-5, with 8 bases lining up with TRBD2. The CDR3 extends over 14 amino acids. V was clipped by 5 bases and J by 5 bases; unmatched bases: 7. Germline V gives CDR1 SGHTA, CDR2 FQGNSA. CDR3 in DNA: TGTGCCAGCAGCCGGACTAGCCTTCGGGAGACCCAGTACTTC. As protein: CASSRTSLRETQYF. Looking up the rest from reference TRBV7-2 and TRBJ2-5 gives the full variable domain: GAGVSQSPSNKVTEKGKDVELRCDPISGHTALYWYRQSLGQGLEFLIYFQGNSAPDKSGLPSDRFSAERTGGSVSTLTIQRTQQEDSAVYLCASSRTSLRETQYFGPGTRLLVL.

This clonotype was detected ten times or more. The chain combines TRBV7-8 with TRBJ1-5, with 10 bases aligning to TRBD1. This CDR3 contains 16 residues. CDR1 and CDR2 from the germline V gene are SGHVS and FQNEAQ. The trim removed 5 bases at V and 7 bases at J, leaving 11 bases unmatched. CDR3 loop: CASSDGGQGVRQPQHF. CDR3 DNA: TGTGCCAGCAGCGACGGTGGACAGGGGGTAAGGCAGCCCCAGCATTTT.

The sample holds many counts of this clonotype. The chain has TRBV27 and TRBJ2-7; D is ambiguous. This CDR3 is 14 amino acids long. CDR1 and CDR2 from the germline V gene are MNHEY and SMNVEV (reference sequence). Trimming stripped 3 bases from V and 3 bases from J, with 12 bases between. As DNA, the CDR3 is TGTGCCAGCAGTTTCATAGACAAGCTCTACGAGCAGTACTTC. Translated: CASSFIDKLYEQYF.

This rearrangement joins TRBV20-1 to TRBJ1-2; possibly TRBD1 for D (5 bases). The CDR3 length is 13 residues. Trimming stripped 4 bases from V and 0 bases from J, with 9 bases between. Germline assignment: CDR1 DFQATT and CDR2 SNEGSKA (reference sequence). CDR3 DNA sequence: TGCAGTGCTACCAGGGTCGCTAACTATGGCTACACCTTC. It is translated as CSATRVANYGYTF.

The chain combines TRBV4-3 with TRBJ2-3, with D unclear. The germline CDR1 and CDR2 sequences are LGHNA and YSLEER. V lost 0 bases and J lost 0, with 7 bases in between. The CDR3 has 15 residues. The DNA for the CDR3 is TGCGCCAGCAGCCAAGAGATGGGGAGCACAGATACGCAGTATTTT. Translating gives CASSQEMGSTDTQYF.

At least ten counts were recorded for this clonotype. V gene TRBV7-8 combines with J gene TRBJ2-1, with TRBD1 matching 8 bases. The V and J ends lost 0 bases and 7 bases, in that order; junction bases with no gene match: 2. The CDR3 runs 14 residues. CDR1 is SGHVS and CDR2 is FQNEAQ in the germline V gene. CDR3 residues: CASSLARGRNEQFF. The CDR3 DNA reads as TGTGCCAGCAGCTTAGCCAGGGGGCGGAATGAGCAGTTCTTC.

In its sample, this clonotype was seen many times. The CDR3 is CASSLSGLRASYNEQFF. The CDR3 bases are TGTGCCAGCAGCTTGTCGGGGTTGCGGGCCTCCTACAATGAGCAGTTCTTC. This chain connects TRBV7-2 to TRBJ2-1; D is perhaps TRBD2 (5 bases). Trimming shortened V by 3 bases and J by 0 bases, and 15 bases separated the two germline ends. Germline V CDR1 and CDR2: SGHTA, FQGNSA. CDR3 size: 17 residues.